This TCR beta chain was retrieved from a study of T cells in Graves' hyperthyroidism and ophthalmopathy. Study-level background: Peripheral blood draws took place at initial diagnosis, ahead of any treatment. The study, taken as a whole, reports: The blood repertoire included most of the expanded thyroid clonotypes above 0.001.

This clonotype was counted ten times or more. What it binds is unknown. Amplified regions were TCR beta CDR3 sequences from RNA transcripts. During a first-round RT-PCR of the TCR CDR3, the HTBI primer set was used. TCRdb analysed the multiplex PCR reads with MiXCR anew, one entry per CDR3 protein. This table holds about 420,000 distinct CDR3 sequences, approximately 13% found once. Between the trimmed V and J ends, which lost 0 bases and 8 bases, there was a span of 13 bases. The CDR3 length is 14 residues. Germline V gene data show CDR1 as SGHNT and CDR2 as YYREEE (reference sequence). The receptor's source is a woman aged 18-35 years with Graves' hyperthyroidism. The rearrangement uses TRBV5-4 and TRBJ2-3; D possibly matches TRBD1 or TRBD2 (7 bases each). The sequenced sample consisted of blood. CDR3 protein: CASSLEGGGGTQYF. DNA of the CDR3: TGTGCCAGCAGCTTGGAAGGGGGCGGGGGTACGCAGTATTTT.